The following is a T cell receptor (beta chain) sequence with its context. Its ends do not fully match the called genes, so a read error is possible. The CDR3 extends over 17 amino acids. The germline V gene has CDR1 DFQATT and CDR2 SNEGSKA (reference sequence). The data stem from a study of blood T cells in healthy people across ages. Primed by a sample-barcoded 5' primer and a J-beta primer mix, a second PCR proceeded for about 6 to 11 cycles. TCRdb ran MiXCR on the 5' RACE reads and lists one entry per CDR3 protein. The sample has about 580,000 distinct CDR3 sequences, around half seen once. The chain has TRBV20-1 and TRBJ2-4; D tentatively fits TRBD1 or TRBD2 (5 bases each). This TCR came from an elderly man in good health. The sample consisted of blood. In DNA form, the CDR3 reads TGCAGTGCTAGAGATAGGGCTCTGGGGCTAGCCAAAAACATTCGGTACTTC. This gives the protein CSARDRALGLAKNIRYF.